The entry that follows covers one T cell receptor beta chain sequence. This entry belongs to a study of blood T cell repertoires in COVID-19. Background on the study: The samples span acute and convalescent COVID-19 from the United States, Italy and Spain. T cells, B-cell-depleted T cells, or PBMCs supplied cDNA or gDNA.

Authors' processing steps: Nucleated cell number was recorded as an estimate derived from reference gene primer amplification. Clones were sequenced by immunoSEQ multiplex PCR, and TCRdb holds only the in-frame ones, with some missing. The V and J calls and clone size are taken from that table; D and trimming were inferred from the DNA. The sample has a few hundred thousand clones, approximately 85% seen once. The CDR3 is made up of 13 amino acids. Per germline, CDR1 ENHRY and CDR2 SYGVKD. J gave up 11 bases and V 9 bases, and 9 bases lay outside the gene matches. V and J are TRBV10-3 and TRBJ2-1; 11 nucleotides line up with TRBD2. Sequencing input: peripheral blood. The clonotype was recovered from a woman aged 45-65 years with acute or convalescent COVID-19. This chain's CDR3 is CAIEGTSGTQQFF. The CDR3 region has the DNA TGTGCCATAGAAGGGACTAGCGGTACCCAGCAGTTCTTC.